The present TCR beta chain was sequenced within a study of cytomegalovirus exposure and HLA in healthy donors. Overall study: Around 85 million unique TCR sequences came from HLA-typed donors in an early release. Study-wide results and caveats: Reports showed the classifier diagnosing cytomegalovirus status with high specificity and sensitivity. The sole available immune exposure information was CMV serostatus.

The primer mix had 60 Vbeta and 13 Jbeta primers. Assay: immunoSEQ multiplex PCR; the TCRdb copy retains only in-frame clones and omits some. The table records 90,000 to 120,000 clones, around 72% of them present only once. Each of the donors was a healthy bone marrow donor. Comments on this clone: Its specificity is unknown.

The sequence was obtained from a woman aged 40 to 50 in good health and CMV-seropositive. Sequenced material: PBMCs.

DNA of the CDR3: TGCGCCAGCAGTGGGGGACAGGACTCCTACGAGCAGTACTTC. Translated: CASSGGQDSYEQYF. This chain joins TRBV10-1 and TRBJ2-7, with TRBD1 matching 8 bases. Losses at the gene ends were 4 bases for V and 0 bases for J; bases not matched to a gene: 2. CDR3 length: 14 amino acids. Germline V gives CDR1 WNHNN, CDR2 SYGVQD (reference sequence).